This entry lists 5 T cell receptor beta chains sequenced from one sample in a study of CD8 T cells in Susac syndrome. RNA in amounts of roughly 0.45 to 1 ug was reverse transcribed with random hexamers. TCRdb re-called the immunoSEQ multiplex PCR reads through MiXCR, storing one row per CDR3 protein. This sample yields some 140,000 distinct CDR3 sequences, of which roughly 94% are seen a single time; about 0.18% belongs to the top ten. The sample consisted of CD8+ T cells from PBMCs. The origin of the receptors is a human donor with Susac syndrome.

Here the CDR3 reads CASSLGGASGRVINEQFF. Written as DNA, the CDR3 is TGTGCCAGCAGCCTAGGGGGGGCTAGCGGGAGGGTCATTAATGAGCAGTTCTTC. The chain uses TRBV11-2 and TRBJ2-1, with 12 bases aligning to TRBD2. J was trimmed by 7 bases and V by 5 bases; bases with no gene match: 15. This CDR3 spans 18 amino acids. In germline, CDR1 is SGHAT, CDR2 FQNNGV.

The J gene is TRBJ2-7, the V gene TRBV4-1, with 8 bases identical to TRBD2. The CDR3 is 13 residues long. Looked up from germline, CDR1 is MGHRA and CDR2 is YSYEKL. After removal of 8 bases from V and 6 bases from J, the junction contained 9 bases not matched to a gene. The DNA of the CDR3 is TGCGCCAGCTCTGAGCGGGAGATAGGCGAGCAGTACTTC. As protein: CASSEREIGEQYF.

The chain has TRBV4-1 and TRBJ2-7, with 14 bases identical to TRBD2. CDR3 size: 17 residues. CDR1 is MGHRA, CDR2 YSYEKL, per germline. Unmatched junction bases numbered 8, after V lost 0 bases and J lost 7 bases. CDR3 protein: CASSQDPGLAGAGEQYF. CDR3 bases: TGCGCCAGCAGCCAAGATCCGGGACTAGCGGGAGCGGGAGAGCAGTACTTC.

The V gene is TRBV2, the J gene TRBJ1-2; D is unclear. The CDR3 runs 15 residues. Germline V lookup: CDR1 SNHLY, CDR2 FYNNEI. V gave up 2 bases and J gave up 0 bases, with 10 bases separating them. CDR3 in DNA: TGTGCCAGCAGTGAACTGGCCGGAGCTAACTATGGCTACACCTTC. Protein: CASSELAGANYGYTF.

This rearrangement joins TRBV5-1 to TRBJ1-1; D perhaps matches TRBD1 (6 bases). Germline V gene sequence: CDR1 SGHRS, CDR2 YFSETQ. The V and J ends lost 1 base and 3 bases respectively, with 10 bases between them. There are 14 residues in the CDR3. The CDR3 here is CASSLYRADTEAFF. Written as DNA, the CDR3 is TGCGCCAGCAGCTTGTACAGGGCGGACACTGAAGCTTTCTTT. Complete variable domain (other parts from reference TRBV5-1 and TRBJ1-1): KAGVTQTPRYLIKTRGQQVTLSCSPISGHRSVSWYQQTPGQGLQFLFEYFSETQRNKGNFPGRFSGRQFSNSRSEMNVSTLELGDSALYLCASSLYRADTEAFFGQGTRLTVV.